This T cell receptor beta chain was retrieved from a study of T-cell reconstitution after alpha-beta-depleted transplantation in children. Germline CDR1 reads SGHVS; CDR2 reads FQNEAQ. J lost 0 bases, V lost 8 bases, and 20 bases had no gene match. The CDR3 consists of 19 residues. This clonotype was counted between two and nine times. What it binds is unknown. Library preparation (for TCRbeta) was performed with unique molecular identifiers. TCRdb independently ran MiXCR on the PCR reads; one entry per CDR3 protein. Of more than 200,000 distinct CDR3 sequences detected, over 15% appear once; the ten largest clones hold around 44%. The study's findings and limits: At one year after transplant, newly produced T cells mostly accounted for T-cell counts and diversity. The origin of alpha-beta T cells about two months after transplant was reportedly several hundred expanded graft clones.

This receptor was obtained from a male patient between 2 and 10 years old who had a stem cell transplant for acute lymphoblastic leukemia, so the T cells may come from the graft donor. The V gene is TRBV7-8, the J gene TRBJ2-3, with 7 bases matching TRBD2. This specimen consisted of PBMCs, mostly from graft donor cells, obtained 360 days after TCRalphabeta/CD19-depleted stem cell transplant. CDR3 loop: CASRNGEKSRGESTDTQYF. Here the CDR3 DNA reads TGTGCCAGCCGAAACGGGGAAAAAAGTCGGGGGGAAAGCACAGATACGCAGTATTTT.